The T cell receptor (beta chain) described here comes from a study of beta chain features in type 1 diabetes. Isolated RNA was reverse transcribed in full, so expressed TCRB transcripts were sequenced. The assay was immunoSEQ multiplex PCR, and TCRdb's table has in-frame clones only and misses some. The sample contains some 150,000 clones, around 9.3% of which appear only once. On average, the one heparinised blood draw given by each donor was 90 to 150 mL. The V gene's germline CDR1 is MNHEY and CDR2 SVGAGI. The CDR3 is 13 residues long. The ends were cut back, 4 bases at V and 3 bases at J, with 7 bases in the middle.

Sequenced input: naive CD4+ T cells from blood. This chain joins TRBV6-5 and TRBJ2-1; D remains ambiguous. This TCR was sampled from a young man in good health. The CDR3 DNA follows: TGTGCCAGCAGTTCCAACGGCTACAATGAGCAGTTCTTC. Amino acid sequence: CASSSNGYNEQFF.